Listed here are 20 T cell receptor beta chains from one sample, sequenced in a study of cytomegalovirus exposure and HLA in healthy donors. The PCR was carried out with 60 Vbeta primers and 13 Jbeta primers. Data came from immunoSEQ multiplex PCR; TCRdb stores just in-frame clones and leaves some out. This sample has some 150,000 clones, with approximately 80% found just once. The sequencing input was PBMCs. The receptors here all came from a young man in good health and CMV-seropositive.

Worth noting for this clone: Different DNA sequences within this sample yield the same CDR3. The V and J genes are TRBV11-2 and TRBJ2-2; tentatively, D is TRBD2 (6 bases). CDR3 size: 15 residues. Germline CDR1 and CDR2: SGHAT and FQNNGV. Deletions cut 2 bases from V and 0 bases from J, with 7 bases between. CDR3 in amino acids: CASSLRGTNTGELFF. The DNA of the CDR3 is TGTGCCAGCAGCTTACGGGGGACGAACACCGGGGAGCTGTTTTTT.

The genes are TRBV5-4 and TRBJ2-5; 9 positions match TRBD2. The DNA matches TRBJ2-7 better at its end, which makes the J call doubtful. Germline-derived CDR1 and CDR2 are SGHNT and YYREEE (reference sequence). The CDR3 extends over 15 amino acids. The chain's CDR3 is CASSLGGSGGYEQYF. The CDR3 DNA is TGTGCCAGCAGCTTAGGTGGTAGCGGGGGCTACGAGCAGTACTTC.

V gene TRBV11-2 combines with J gene TRBJ1-1, with a tentative D call TRBD1 (6 bases). The germline CDR1 and CDR2 sequences are SGHAT and FQNNGV. The V end lost 1 base, the J end lost 7 bases, and 10 bases lay between the germline ends. This CDR3 comprises 13 residues. The CDR3 DNA reads TGTGCCAGCAGCTTAGGATTCAGGGGTGAAGCTTTCTTT. Its translation is CASSLGFRGEAFF.

CDR3 nucleotides: TGTGCCAGCAGCCCCAGTGGGGGGGGTAGGCGCTCTGGGGCCAACGTCCTGACTTTC. Protein: CASSPSGGGRRSGANVLTF. The gene calls are TRBV7-6 and TRBJ2-6; 7 positions match TRBD2. Germline loops: CDR1 SGHVS, CDR2 FNYEAQ. The ends lost 5 bases at V and 0 bases at J; junction bases unmatched: 13. This CDR3 contains 19 residues.

The rearrangement uses TRBV7-3 and TRBJ2-2; D is perhaps TRBD2 (7 bases). V lost 1 base and J lost 0, with 12 bases in between. This CDR3 has 17 residues. CDR1 is SGHTA, CDR2 FQGTGA, per germline. The CDR3 protein is CASSLNGGGTNTGELFF. CDR3 sequence (DNA): TGTGCCAGCAGCTTAAATGGCGGGGGCACGAACACCGGGGAGCTGTTTTTT.

CDR3 nucleotides: TGTGCCACCAGCAGAGATCTTGGGACAGGGTTCTACGAGCAGTACTTC. Translation gives CATSRDLGTGFYEQYF. This sequence joins TRBV15 and TRBJ2-7, with 9 nucleotides matching TRBD1. The CDR3 sequence is 16 residues long. Germline trimming cut 0 bases from V and 3 bases from J; bases unmatched to any gene: 6. Germline CDR1 LNHNV, CDR2 YYDKDF (reference sequence).

V gene TRBV7-3 combines with J gene TRBJ1-3; 7 bases map to TRBD1. Per germline, CDR1 SGHTA and CDR2 FQGTGA. This CDR3 spans 15 amino acids. Losses at the gene ends were 0 bases for V and 6 bases for J; bases not matched to a gene: 5. The CDR3 region is CASSLTGTAENTIYF. Written as DNA, the CDR3 is TGTGCCAGCAGCTTAACCGGGACAGCGGAAAACACCATATATTTT.

The rearrangement links TRBV4-3 to TRBJ1-5, with D uncertain. Trimming shortened V by 0 bases and J by 0 bases, and 9 bases separated the two germline ends. In germline, CDR1 is LGHNA, CDR2 YSLEER. This CDR3 contains 16 residues. The CDR3 DNA follows: TGCGCCAGCAGCCAAGATAGGCAGGTTAGCAATCAGCCCCAGCATTTT. It encodes CASSQDRQVSNQPQHF.

The V gene is TRBV6-5, the J gene TRBJ2-7; 9 bases map to TRBD1. Germline lookup yields CDR1 MNHEY and CDR2 SVGAGI. Trimming took 0 bases from V and 5 from J; bases not matched to a gene: 8. The CDR3 contains 16 residues. The CDR3: CASSYSSGTGQDEQYF. In DNA, the CDR3 is TGTGCCAGCAGTTACTCTTCCGGGACAGGGCAGGACGAGCAGTACTTC.

The rearrangement uses TRBV28 and TRBJ2-7; TRBD1 might be the D (6 bases). Germline assignment: CDR1 MDHEN and CDR2 SYDVKM. This CDR3 is 16 amino acids long. Deletions cut 7 bases from V and 5 bases from J, with 24 bases between. DNA for the CDR3: TGTGCCAGCACCGGAACTCGAACAGGGTACTTTGACGAGCAGTACTTC. As protein: CASTGTRTGYFDEQYF.

In this sample, this clone turned up a few times. CDR3 amino acids: CASSRTEDNYGYTF. The CDR3 nucleotides read TGTGCCAGTAGTAGGACAGAAGATAACTATGGCTACACCTTC. The J gene is TRBJ1-2, the V gene TRBV19; the D gene is possibly TRBD1 (6 bases). Germline CDR1 is LNHDA and CDR2 is SQIVND (reference sequence). This CDR3 contains 14 residues. V lost 4 bases and J lost 1, with 10 bases in between.

The chain carries TRBV29-1 and TRBJ2-2; 12 bases agree with TRBD2. Trimming at V came to 5 bases and at J to 6 bases, leaving 7 bases not matched to a gene. Germline V gene lookup returns CDR1 SQVTM and CDR2 ANQGSEA. The CDR3 runs 15 residues. In DNA, the CDR3 is TGCAGCGTTAAAAGGACTAGCGGGGACTCCGGGGAGCTGTTTTTT. Translation gives CSVKRTSGDSGELFF.

V and J are TRBV5-1 and TRBJ1-1, with D possibly being TRBD1 (5 bases). The germline gives CDR1 SGHRS, CDR2 YFSETQ. CDR3 length equals 15 residues. V lost 1 base and J 3 bases, leaving 13 bases between the germline ends. CDR3 loop: CASSLSGRVHTEAFF. In DNA, the CDR3 is TGCGCCAGCAGCTTGTCGGGCAGGGTTCACACTGAAGCTTTCTTT.

The chain couples TRBV1 to TRBJ2-3; TRBD2, as called in the table, went unchecked against the DNA. TRBV1 is flagged as a pseudogene. The length of the CDR3 is 16 residues. The CDR3 region has the DNA TGCACCAGCAGCCGTGTGGAGGGAGTAACGACAGATACGCAGTATTTT. It yields the protein CTSSRVEGVTTDTQYF.

The V call is TRBV4-1, the J call TRBJ1-2, with no clear D. Germline CDR1 MGHRA, CDR2 YSYEKL. Trimming took 0 bases from V and 0 from J, leaving 8 bases between them. The CDR3 is made up of 15 amino acids. The CDR3 DNA reads TGCGCCAGCAGCCAAGAAATCGTCGCTAACTATGGCTACACCTTC. Translating gives CASSQEIVANYGYTF.

The gene calls are TRBV5-4 and TRBJ2-3; 9 nucleotides line up with TRBD2. There are 16 residues in the CDR3. V was clipped by 10 bases and J by 3 bases; unmatched bases: 15. Germline V gene lookup returns CDR1 SGHNT and CDR2 YYREEE (reference sequence). The CDR3 DNA reads TGTGCCCCCTCTATTGGCGGGAGGGCCAGTACAGATACGCAGTATTTT. This translates into CAPSIGGRASTDTQYF.

CDR3 amino acids: CASSLGTGDINQPQHF. CDR3 coding DNA: TGTGCCAGCTCCCTCGGGACAGGGGATATCAATCAGCCCCAGCATTTT. This chain uses TRBV18 with TRBJ1-5, with 10 bases matching TRBD1. The CDR3 runs to 16 residues. V shed 6 bases, J shed 3 bases, and the junction held 8 bases outside the gene matches. Looked up from germline, CDR1 is KGHSH and CDR2 is LQKENI.

The V gene is TRBV4-3, the J gene TRBJ1-5, with TRBD1 matching 7 bases. Trimming removed 4 bases from V and 6 bases from J; junction bases left unmatched: 9. The CDR3 has 15 amino acids. CDR1 and CDR2 from the germline V gene are LGHNA and YSLEER. The CDR3 DNA sequence: TGCGCCAGCAGCCTTAGGACAGGAGGGGCTCAGCCCCAGCATTTT. This codes for CASSLRTGGAQPQHF.

The chain links TRBV9 to TRBJ1-1; 10 positions match TRBD1. Germline V gene lookup returns CDR1 SGDLS and CDR2 YYNGEE. J was trimmed by 8 bases and V by 4 bases; bases with no gene match: 17. This CDR3 region has 17 residues. CDR3 protein: CASSTPGQGRFGEEAFF. The CDR3 region has the DNA TGTGCCAGCAGCACTCCGGGACAGGGGCGGTTCGGGGAGGAAGCTTTCTTT. The variable domain in full, completed from reference TRBV9 and TRBJ1-1, reads DSGVTQTPKHLITATGQRVTLRCSPRSGDLSVYWYQQSLDQGLQFLIQYYNGEERAKGNILERFSAQQFPDLHSELNLSSLELGDSALYFCASSTPGQGRFGEEAFFGQGTRLTVV.

This clone came up once. The rearrangement joins TRBV7-3 to TRBJ2-1; the match to TRBD1 covers 7 bases. Per germline, CDR1 SGHTA and CDR2 FQGTGA. With V trimmed by 2 bases and J by 5 bases, 6 bases remained unmatched. The CDR3 consists of 15 residues. The CDR3 protein is CASSLPPTGNNEQFF. The CDR3 coding sequence is TGTGCCAGCAGCTTACCACCGACAGGGAACAATGAGCAGTTCTTC.